The 18 T cell receptor beta chains presented below share a single source sample, sequenced in a study of blood T cell repertoires in COVID-19. TCRdb's copy holds only in-frame clones and misses some; the assay was immunoSEQ multiplex PCR. In the table there are 200,000 to 300,000 clones, approximately 91% of which are singletons. Sequences were obtained from peripheral blood. The origin of the receptors is a human donor in a cohort sampled during active COVID-19.

This clone was seen many times. This chain links TRBV2 with TRBJ2-7; TRBD2 aligns across 7 bases. Germline V gives CDR1 SNHLY, CDR2 FYNNEI. Germline trimming cut 5 bases from V and 0 bases from J; bases unmatched to any gene: 4. This CDR3 is built from 14 residues. The CDR3 region has the DNA TGTGCCAGCAGTCCTAGCGGCTACTCCTACGAGCAGTACTTC. Translation: CASSPSGYSYEQYF.

Concerning this clone: One end of the junction fails to match germline, which may point to a read error. The chain has TRBV4-3 and TRBJ1-2, with D possibly being TRBD1 (6 bases). The CDR3 runs to 16 residues. Germline-derived CDR1 and CDR2 are LGHNA and YSLEER. This CDR3 reads CASSQDLGQGNFGYTF. CDR3 sequence (DNA): TGCGCCAGCAGCCAAGATTTGGGGCAGGGGAACTTTGGCTACACCTTC.

The rearrangement joins TRBV28 to TRBJ2-1, with a tentative D call TRBD2 (6 bases). V shed 5 bases and J shed 4 bases, with 18 bases lying between them. Germline V gene lookup returns CDR1 MDHEN and CDR2 SYDVKM. The CDR3 has 16 residues. The CDR3 region has the DNA TGTGCCAGCAGTGCCCCACAGGCGACTAGTTACAATGAGCAGTTCTTC. This encodes CASSAPQATSYNEQFF.

J is TRBJ2-2 and V is TRBV12-5; 7 bases fit TRBD1. The CDR3 is 16 residues long. Trimming cost V 0 bases and J 7 bases; bases outside gene matches: 8. Looked up from germline, CDR1 is LGHNT and CDR2 is FRNRAP. DNA for the CDR3: TGTGCTAGTGGTTTGGTACCGTCAGGGGGTCGCGGGGAGCTGTTTTTT. Amino acid sequence: CASGLVPSGGRGELFF.

V and J are TRBV7-2 and TRBJ1-2, with 9 bases lining up with TRBD1. Germline V CDR1 and CDR2: SGHTA, FQGNSA. Trimming took 5 bases from V and 5 from J; bases not matched to a gene: 9. The CDR3 is 15 amino acids. The CDR3 loop is CASSPDGTGLYGYTF. The CDR3 DNA reads as TGTGCCAGCAGCCCAGACGGGACAGGGCTATATGGCTACACCTTC.

The genes are TRBV9 and TRBJ2-7; 11 nucleotides line up with TRBD1. This CDR3 is 14 amino acids long. V shed 4 bases, J shed 3 bases, and the junction held 3 bases outside the gene matches. Germline V CDR1 and CDR2: SGDLS, YYNGEE. The DNA of the CDR3 is TGTGCCAGCAGCACAGGGACAGGGGGCTACGAGCAGTACTTC. Its protein product is CASSTGTGGYEQYF. The variable domain in full, with the rest retrieved from reference TRBV9 and TRBJ2-7, is DSGVTQTPKHLITATGQRVTLRCSPRSGDLSVYWYQQSLDQGLQFLIQYYNGEERAKGNILERFSAQQFPDLHSELNLSSLELGDSALYFCASSTGTGGYEQYFGPGTRLTVT.

The gene calls are TRBV11-2 and TRBJ2-7; D possibly corresponds to TRBD2 (6 bases). The CDR3 contains 15 residues. From germline, CDR1 is SGHAT and CDR2 FQNNGV. The V and J ends lost 6 bases and 2 bases respectively, with 17 bases between them. CDR3 sequence: CASSWNSAGPYEQYF. The DNA for the CDR3 is TGTGCCAGCAGTTGGAACTCAGCGGGCCCCTACGAGCAGTACTTC.

V is TRBV5-1 and J is TRBJ1-1; no reliable D call. The germline V and J ends were trimmed by 0 bases and 6 bases, with 9 bases remaining between them. Germline CDR1 is SGHRS and CDR2 is YFSETQ. This CDR3 spans 13 amino acids. The DNA for the CDR3 is TGCGCCAGCAGCTTGGCCGAGGTGTCTGAAGCTTTCTTT. This translates into CASSLAEVSEAFF. The full variable domain, completed using reference TRBV5-1 and TRBJ1-1, is KAGVTQTPRYLIKTRGQQVTLSCSPISGHRSVSWYQQTPGQGLQFLFEYFSETQRNKGNFPGRFSGRQFSNSRSEMNVSTLELGDSALYLCASSLAEVSEAFFGQGTRLTVV.

V is TRBV28 and J is TRBJ2-5, with D maybe TRBD2 (5 bases). The CDR3 spans 13 residues. CDR1 is MDHEN and CDR2 is SYDVKM in the germline V gene. V was shortened by 4 bases and J by 0 bases, with 6 bases between the two germline ends. CDR3 region: CASSSGNQETQYF. In nucleotides, the CDR3 is TGTGCCAGCAGTTCGGGGAACCAAGAGACCCAGTACTTC.

This rearrangement joins TRBV30 to TRBJ1-2; weak D call: TRBD1 (5 bases). Trimming took off 5 bases at V and 2 bases at J, with 15 bases between the two ends. CDR1 and CDR2 from the germline V gene are GTSNPN and SVGIG (reference sequence). This CDR3 is built from 14 residues. CDR3 amino acids: CAWDGAGRNYGYTF. The CDR3 DNA reads TGTGCCTGGGACGGGGCAGGGAGGAACTATGGCTACACCTTC.

The rearrangement uses TRBV20-1 and TRBJ2-1, with no clear D. The V gene's germline CDR1 is DFQATT and CDR2 SNEGSKA (reference sequence). This CDR3 is built from 11 residues. CDR3 bases: TGCAGGTTTACGGCCGGGAATGAGCAGTTCTTC. This encodes CRFTAGNEQFF.

This chain connects TRBV7-2 to TRBJ2-7, with D unresolved. The CDR3 extends over 13 amino acids. Looked up from germline, CDR1 is SGHTA and CDR2 is FQGNSA. The germline V and J ends were trimmed by 4 bases and 0 bases, with 7 bases remaining between them. CDR3 in DNA: TGTGCCAGCAGCTCACAGAACTCCTACGAGCAGTACTTC. It codes for CASSSQNSYEQYF.

The chain carries TRBV11-3 and TRBJ2-1, with D unclear. Germline V lookup: CDR1 SGHNT, CDR2 YENEEA. Trimming left V 4 bases short and J 6 bases short, with 19 bases between. The CDR3 consists of 16 residues. This CDR3 is CASSYGLSEDINEQFF. The CDR3 coding sequence is TGTGCCAGCAGCTATGGCCTGTCGGAAGACATCAATGAGCAGTTCTTC.

The chain recombines TRBV3-1 (or the pseudogene TRBV3-2) with TRBJ2-7; possibly TRBD2 for D (5 bases). The CDR3 is 16 amino acids. CDR1 and CDR2 from the germline V gene are LGHDT and YNNKEL (reference sequence). V shed 1 base and J shed 0 bases, with 13 bases lying between them. The CDR3 loop reads CASSQGGFGLSYEQYF. The CDR3 DNA sequence: TGTGCCAGCAGCCAAGGCGGGTTCGGACTCTCCTACGAGCAGTACTTC.

The CDR3 nucleotides read TGCGCCAGCAGTGGACAGCAGGACACTGAAGCTTTCTTT. It is translated as CASSGQQDTEAFF. This chain joins TRBV10-2 and TRBJ1-1, with a weak D call TRBD1 (5 bases). This CDR3 is built from 13 residues. Trimming removed 4 bases at V and 3 bases at J, with 9 bases between. Germline V gene data show CDR1 as WSHSY and CDR2 as SAAADI.

The genes are TRBV19 and TRBJ1-5; D possibly corresponds to TRBD1 (5 bases). Trimming took off 5 bases at V and 1 base at J, with 12 bases between the two ends. Germline CDR1 and CDR2: LNHDA and SQIVND (reference sequence). CDR3 length: 15 amino acids. The CDR3 is CASSPGGDSNQPQHF. For the CDR3, the DNA is TGTGCCAGTAGTCCGGGGGGGGACAGCAATCAGCCCCAGCATTTT.

This clone was counted once. The chain joins TRBV11-2 to TRBJ1-1; D perhaps matches TRBD1 (6 bases). CDR1 and CDR2 (germline): SGHAT, FQNNGV. The V and J ends lost 6 bases and 2 bases respectively, with 16 bases between them. The CDR3 spans 15 residues. The CDR3 loop reads CASSLFLGQNTEAFF. CDR3 sequence (DNA): TGTGCCAGCAGTCTGTTTTTGGGACAAAACACTGAAGCTTTCTTT. Full variable domain (remainder filled in from reference TRBV11-2 and TRBJ1-1): EAGVAQSPRYKIIEKRQSVAFWCNPISGHATLYWYQQILGQGPKLLIQFQNNGVVDDSQLPKDRFSAERLKGVDSTLKIQPAKLEDSAVYLCASSLFLGQNTEAFFGQGTRLTVV.

The chain has TRBV18 and TRBJ1-1; the match to TRBD1 covers 7 bases. The CDR3 loop spans 15 amino acids. In germline, CDR1 is KGHSH, CDR2 LQKENI. Trimming took 2 bases from V and 5 from J; bases not matched to a gene: 8. CDR3 amino acids: CASSPTTGTGTEAFF. The CDR3 nucleotides read TGTGCCAGCTCACCAACGACAGGGACCGGTACTGAAGCTTTCTTT.